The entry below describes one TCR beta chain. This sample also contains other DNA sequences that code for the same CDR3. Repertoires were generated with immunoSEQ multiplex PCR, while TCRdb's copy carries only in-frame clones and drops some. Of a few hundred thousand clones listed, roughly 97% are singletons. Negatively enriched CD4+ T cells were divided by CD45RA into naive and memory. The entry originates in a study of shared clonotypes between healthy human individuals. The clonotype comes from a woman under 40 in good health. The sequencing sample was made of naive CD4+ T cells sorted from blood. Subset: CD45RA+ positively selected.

CDR3 sequence reads: CASSPGNNEQFF. In DNA, the CDR3 is TGTGCCAGCAGTCCGGGAAACAATGAGCAGTTCTTC. The J gene is TRBJ2-1, the V gene TRBV6-4; possible D gene TRBD2, 5 bases. The V end lost 5 bases, the J end lost 5 bases, and 7 bases lay between the germline ends. Germline CDR1 and CDR2: MRHNA and SNTAGT. The CDR3 has 12 residues.